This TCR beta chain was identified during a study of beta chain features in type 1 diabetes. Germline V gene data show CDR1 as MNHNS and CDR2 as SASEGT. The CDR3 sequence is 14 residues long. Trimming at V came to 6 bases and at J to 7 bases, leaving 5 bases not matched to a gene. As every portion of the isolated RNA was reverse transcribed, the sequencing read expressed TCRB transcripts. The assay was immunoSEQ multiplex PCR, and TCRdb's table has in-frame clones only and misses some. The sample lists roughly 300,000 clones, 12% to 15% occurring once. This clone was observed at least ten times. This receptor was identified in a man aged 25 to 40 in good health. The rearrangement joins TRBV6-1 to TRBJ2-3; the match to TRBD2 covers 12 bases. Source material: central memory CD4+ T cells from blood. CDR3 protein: CASRASGRGYTQYF. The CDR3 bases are TGTGCCAGCAGGGCTAGCGGGAGGGGGTATACGCAGTATTTT.